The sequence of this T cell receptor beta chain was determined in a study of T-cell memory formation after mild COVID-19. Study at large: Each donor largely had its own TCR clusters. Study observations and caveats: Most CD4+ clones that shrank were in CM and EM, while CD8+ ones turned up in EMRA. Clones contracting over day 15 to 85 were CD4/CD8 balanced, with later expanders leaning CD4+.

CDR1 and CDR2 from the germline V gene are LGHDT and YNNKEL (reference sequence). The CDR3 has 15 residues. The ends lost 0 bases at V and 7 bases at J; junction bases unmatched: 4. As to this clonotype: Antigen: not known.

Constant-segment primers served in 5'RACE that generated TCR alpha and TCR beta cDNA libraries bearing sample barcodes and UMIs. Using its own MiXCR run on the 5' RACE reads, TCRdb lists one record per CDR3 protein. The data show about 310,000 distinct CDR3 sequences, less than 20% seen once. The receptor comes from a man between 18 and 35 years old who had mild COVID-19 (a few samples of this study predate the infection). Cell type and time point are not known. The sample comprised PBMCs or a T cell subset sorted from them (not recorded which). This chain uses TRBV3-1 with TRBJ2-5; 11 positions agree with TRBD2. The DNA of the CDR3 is TGTGCCAGCAGCCAAGATAGCGGGGGGGCTGGGACCCAGTACTTC. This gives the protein CASSQDSGGAGTQYF.